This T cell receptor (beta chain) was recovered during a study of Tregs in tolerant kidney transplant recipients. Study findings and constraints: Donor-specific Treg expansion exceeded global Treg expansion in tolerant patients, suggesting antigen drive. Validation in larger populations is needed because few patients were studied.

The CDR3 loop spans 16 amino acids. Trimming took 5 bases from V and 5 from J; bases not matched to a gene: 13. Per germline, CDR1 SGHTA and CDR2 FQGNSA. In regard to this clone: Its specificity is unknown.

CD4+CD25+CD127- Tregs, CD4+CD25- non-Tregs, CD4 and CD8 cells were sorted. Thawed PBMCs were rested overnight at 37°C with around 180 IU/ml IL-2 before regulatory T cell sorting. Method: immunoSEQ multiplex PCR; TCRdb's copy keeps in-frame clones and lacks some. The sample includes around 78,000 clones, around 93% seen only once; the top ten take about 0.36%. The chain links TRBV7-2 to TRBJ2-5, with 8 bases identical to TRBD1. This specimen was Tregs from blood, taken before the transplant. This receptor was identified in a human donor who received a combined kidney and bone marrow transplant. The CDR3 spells CASSLGDRGIVETQYF. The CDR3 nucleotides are TGTGCCAGCAGCCTCGGCGACAGGGGAATCGTGGAGACCCAGTACTTC.